The entry that follows covers one T cell receptor beta chain sequence. In the authors' methods: Amplification with reference gene primers provided the estimates of nucleated cell counts. Clones were sequenced by immunoSEQ multiplex PCR, and TCRdb holds only the in-frame ones, with some missing. From that table come the V and J calls and clone size; the DNA was used to work out D and trimming. Altogether fewer than 150,000 clones are present, over 75% being singletons, with the ten largest covering approximately 4%. These data originate in a study of blood T cell repertoires in COVID-19. The overall study: T cells, B-cell-depleted T cells, or PBMCs supplied cDNA or gDNA.

The CDR3 runs 14 residues. V lost 5 bases to trimming and J lost 4 bases; unmatched junction nucleotides: 3. CDR1 is SGHNT, CDR2 YENEEA, per germline. The chain carries TRBV11-3 and TRBJ2-3; 10 nucleotides line up with TRBD1. The source of this sequence is a woman aged 55 to 70 with acute or convalescent COVID-19. Sequenced sample: peripheral blood. CDR3 coding DNA: TGTGCCAGCAGCCTGACAGGGGGCGCAGATACGCAGTATTTT. The encoded protein is CASSLTGGADTQYF.